This paragraph covers one T cell receptor beta chain sequence. With V trimmed by 3 bases and J by 4 bases, 3 bases remained unmatched. Per the germline V gene, CDR1 is LGHDT and CDR2 is YNNKEL (reference sequence). The CDR3 is 15 residues long. This entry is derived from a study of blood T cell repertoires in COVID-19. TCRdb's table, derived via immunoSEQ multiplex PCR, lists solely in-frame clones and lacks some. The sample records about 130,000 clones, about 85% being singletons. The specimen was peripheral blood. V and J are TRBV3-1 (or the pseudogene TRBV3-2) and TRBJ1-6; TRBD1 matches 7 bases. This sequence was found in a human donor in a cohort sampled during active COVID-19. The CDR3 is CASSHPDRYNSPLHF. The CDR3 DNA follows: TGTGCCAGCAGCCACCCGGACAGGTATAATTCACCCCTCCACTTT.